This T cell receptor beta chain was documented in a study of circulating CD8 cells and anti-PD-1 response in melanoma. Study-wide context: Six of 13 patients had prior targeted therapy or immunotherapy; seven did not.

Using about 15 ng of total RNA, TCR libraries were made with the QIAseq Immune Repertoire TCR panel. Each CDR3 protein gets one entry after TCRdb re-called the reads with MiXCR. Of around 490 distinct CDR3 sequences in the sample, 6.3% were seen once. Live CD3+CD8+TCRalphabeta+ cells were sorted into four subsets by PD-1 and/or TIGIT. The CDR3 runs to 15 residues. Per the germline V gene, CDR1 is MRHNA and CDR2 is SNTAGT. V was pared by 4 bases and J by 3 bases, with 12 bases between. Within the sample, this clonotype is large. The source material was CD8+ T cells from PBMCs, sampled at baseline or after one month of anti-PD-1 therapy (not recorded which). This sequence joins TRBV6-4 and TRBJ2-2; D possibly uses TRBD1 or TRBD2 (5 bases each). This TCR was recovered from a human donor with melanoma. CDR3 loop: CASSGGQGDTGELFF. The DNA of the CDR3 is TGTGCCAGCAGTGGAGGGCAGGGCGACACCGGGGAGCTGTTTTTT.